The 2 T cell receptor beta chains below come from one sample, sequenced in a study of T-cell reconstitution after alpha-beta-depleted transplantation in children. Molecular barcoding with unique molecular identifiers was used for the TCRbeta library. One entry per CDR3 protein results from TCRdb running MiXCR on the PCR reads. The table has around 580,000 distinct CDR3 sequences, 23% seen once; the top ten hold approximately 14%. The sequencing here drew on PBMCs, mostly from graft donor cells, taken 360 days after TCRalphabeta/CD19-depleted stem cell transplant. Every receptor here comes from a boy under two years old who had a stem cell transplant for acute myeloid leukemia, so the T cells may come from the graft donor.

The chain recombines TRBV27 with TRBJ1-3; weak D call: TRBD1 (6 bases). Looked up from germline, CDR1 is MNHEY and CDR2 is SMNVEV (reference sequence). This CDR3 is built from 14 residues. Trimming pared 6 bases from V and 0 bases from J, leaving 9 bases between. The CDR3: CASSDRFSGNTIYF. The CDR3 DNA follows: TGTGCCAGCAGCGACAGGTTCTCTGGAAACACCATATATTTT.

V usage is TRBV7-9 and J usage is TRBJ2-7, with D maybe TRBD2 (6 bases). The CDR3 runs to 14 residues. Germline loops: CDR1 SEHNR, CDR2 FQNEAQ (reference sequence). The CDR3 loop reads CAGSSSLATLEQYV. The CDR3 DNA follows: TGTGCCGGCAGCTCCTCCCTAGCGACCCTCGAGCAGTACGTC.